These 8 T cell receptor beta chains originate from one sample sequenced in a study of blood T cell repertoires in COVID-19 (dated by TCRdb to the early 2020s). Library preparation used the immunoSEQ multiplex PCR assay. Entries here come from immuneACCESS through TCRdb and include only in-frame sequences with V and J called. Some clones fail to appear in such tables; in the studies checked, an unresolved V gene covers under half of the shortfall, and the cause of the remainder is unknown. This sample gives some 200,000 clones in total; about 80% of them show up just once. The top ten constitute about 6.9% of the sample. Sequenced: peripheral blood. The receptors stem from a human donor with acute or convalescent COVID-19. The donor label of this sample is uncertain.

The gene calls are TRBV6-5 and TRBJ1-1; the D gene is possibly TRBD1 (5 bases). V gave up 0 bases and J gave up 2 bases, with 10 bases separating them. CDR1 is MNHEY and CDR2 is SVGAGI in the germline V gene. The CDR3 loop spans 15 amino acids. The DNA of the CDR3 is TGTGCCAGCAGTTACTCGGGGGGACTAAACACTGAAGCTTTCTTT. Its translation is CASSYSGGLNTEAFF.

This clone showed up just a few times. The chain has TRBV6-2 or TRBV6-3 and TRBJ2-7, with a weak D call TRBD2 (5 bases). This CDR3 is built from 14 residues. Deletions cut 0 bases from V and 2 bases from J, with 8 bases between. In germline, CDR1 is MNHEY, CDR2 SVGEGT. CDR3 region: CASSYSFGTYEQYF. CDR3 sequence (DNA): TGTGCCAGCAGTTACTCGTTCGGGACCTACGAGCAGTACTTC.

This clone appeared a single time. V usage is TRBV6-6 and J usage is TRBJ1-5; D is unclear. Germline values: CDR1 MNHNY, CDR2 SVGAGI (reference sequence). The CDR3 has 14 residues. V gave up 6 bases and J gave up 2 bases, with 11 bases separating them. CDR3 loop: CASRGDHGNQPQHF. DNA for the CDR3: TGTGCCAGCAGGGGCGATCATGGCAATCAGCCCCAGCATTTT.

The chain links TRBV7-9 to TRBJ1-5, with 7 positions matching TRBD1. There are 15 residues in the CDR3. V was pared by 5 bases and J by 4 bases, with 8 bases of the junction left unmatched. CDR1 is SEHNR and CDR2 is FQNEAQ in the germline V gene (reference sequence). CDR3 region: CASSRGGIRNQPQHF. DNA for the CDR3: TGTGCCAGCAGCCGAGGGGGCATAAGAAATCAGCCCCAGCATTTT.

V and J are TRBV19 and TRBJ2-3, with D perhaps matching TRBD1 (6 bases). The germline V and J ends were trimmed by 10 bases and 1 base, with 12 bases remaining between them. The V gene's germline CDR1 is LNHDA and CDR2 SQIVND (reference sequence). The CDR3 has 13 residues. CDR3 protein: CAIGQSGTDTQYF. In nucleotides, the CDR3 is TGTGCCATAGGACAGTCAGGCACAGATACGCAGTATTTT.

The chain couples TRBV20-1 to TRBJ1-1; the match to TRBD1 covers 7 bases. Germline V gives CDR1 DFQATT, CDR2 SNEGSKA (reference sequence). The CDR3 is 11 amino acids. Trimming removed 5 bases from V and 8 bases from J; junction bases left unmatched: 5. In DNA form, the CDR3 reads TGCAGTGCTTCAGACAGGGACGAAGCTTTCTTT. Its translation: CSASDRDEAFF.

This rearrangement joins TRBV9 to TRBJ2-1; weak D call: TRBD2 (6 bases). V was trimmed by 0 bases and J by 0 bases, leaving 13 bases between them. The CDR3 extends over 17 amino acids. The V gene's germline CDR1 is SGDLS and CDR2 YYNGEE. The CDR3 bases are TGTGCCAGCAGCGTAGCGATAGCGGCCTTCTCCTACAATGAGCAGTTCTTC. Its protein product is CASSVAIAAFSYNEQFF.

The chain links TRBV23-1 to TRBJ2-1, with TRBD1 identical over 8 bases. TRBV23-1 is classed as an ORF, of uncertain function. The CDR3 is 15 amino acids. Trimming removed 6 bases from V and 4 bases from J; junction bases left unmatched: 8. CDR3 nucleotide sequence: TGCGCCAGCAGCACGCTCAGGACAGGGTACAATGAGCAGTTCTTC. This translates into CASSTLRTGYNEQFF.